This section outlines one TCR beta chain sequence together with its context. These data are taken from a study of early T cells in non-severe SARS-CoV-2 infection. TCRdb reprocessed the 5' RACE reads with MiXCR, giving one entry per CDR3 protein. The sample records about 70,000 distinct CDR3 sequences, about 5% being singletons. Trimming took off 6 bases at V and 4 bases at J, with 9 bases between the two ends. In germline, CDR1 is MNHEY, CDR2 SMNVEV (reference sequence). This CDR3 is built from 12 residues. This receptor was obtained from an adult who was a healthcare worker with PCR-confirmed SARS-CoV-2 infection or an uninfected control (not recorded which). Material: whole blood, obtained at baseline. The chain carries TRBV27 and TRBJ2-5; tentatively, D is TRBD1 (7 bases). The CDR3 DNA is TGTGCCAGCAGCCAGGGGGGAGAGACCCAGTACTTC. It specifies CASSQGGETQYF.